These 15 T cell receptor beta chains share one sample of origin, sequenced in a study of OX40 agonist ivuxolimab in advanced cancers. Clones were read by immunoSEQ multiplex PCR, and TCRdb kept only the in-frame ones, dropping some. The sample gives approximately 110,000 clones, approximately 90% of which show up once; around 0.81% is in the top ten. The material sequenced was CD4+ or CD8+ T cells sorted from blood, taken in a trial of the OX40 agonist ivuxolimab. The receptors come from an adult with an advanced solid tumor such as melanoma, head and neck, liver or kidney cancer.

The CDR3 nucleotides are TGTGCCAGCTCAACCGGGACTAGCGGGATCAATGAGCAGTTCTTC. Translated: CASSTGTSGINEQFF. The chain combines TRBV18 with TRBJ2-1, with 13 positions matching TRBD2. The junction had 4 bases not matched to a gene; V was cut back by 5 bases and J by 6 bases. CDR3 length equals 15 residues. Germline CDR1 and CDR2: KGHSH and LQKENI.

This chain uses TRBV5-1 with TRBJ1-1; 9 bases are a match to TRBD1. This CDR3 comprises 14 residues. After removal of 3 bases from V and 5 bases from J, the junction contained 5 bases not matched to a gene. From germline, CDR1 is SGHRS and CDR2 YFSETQ. The CDR3 bases are TGCGCCAGCAGCTCGGACAGGGGCACGACTGAAGCTTTCTTT. Translated: CASSSDRGTTEAFF.

The rearrangement uses TRBV2 and TRBJ1-1, with D possibly matching TRBD1 (6 bases). Trimming shortened V by 3 bases and J by 4 bases, and 12 bases separated the two germline ends. From germline, CDR1 is SNHLY and CDR2 FYNNEI. The CDR3 totals 14 residues. The CDR3 coding sequence is TGTGCCAGCAGTGACGGGGGGGCGATCACTGAAGCTTTCTTT. Amino acids: CASSDGGAITEAFF.

J is TRBJ2-5 and V is TRBV28; 8 bases match TRBD1. In germline, CDR1 is MDHEN, CDR2 SYDVKM. This CDR3 has 17 amino acids. Trimming cost V 8 bases and J 6 bases; bases outside gene matches: 20. The CDR3 sequence: CASLHHRGATAGKTQYF. DNA of the CDR3: TGTGCCAGCCTACATCACAGGGGGGCGACGGCTGGGAAGACCCAGTACTTC.

The chain has TRBV28 and TRBJ1-6; D remains ambiguous. CDR3 length: 16 residues. V shed 6 bases and J shed 0 bases, with 12 bases lying between them. The germline CDR1 and CDR2 sequences are MDHEN and SYDVKM. This chain's CDR3 is CASRRTGSSYNSPLHF. CDR3 nucleotides: TGTGCCAGCAGACGGACGGGGAGCTCCTATAATTCACCCCTCCACTTT.

Of note for this clone: This sample includes further DNA sequences coding for the same CDR3. CDR3: CASSLVSYEQYF. The CDR3 DNA reads TGTGCCAGCAGTTTAGTCAGCTACGAGCAGTACTTC. The V and J genes are TRBV28 and TRBJ2-7; D ambiguous. The germline CDR1 and CDR2 sequences are MDHEN and SYDVKM. Trimming cost V 2 bases and J 3 bases, with 5 bases left between them. This CDR3 comprises 12 residues.

The chain joins TRBV4-3 to TRBJ2-2; D is unclear. The ends were cut back, 0 bases at V and 4 bases at J, with 15 bases in the middle. In germline, CDR1 is LGHNA, CDR2 YSLEER. This CDR3 is 17 amino acids long. CDR3 residues: CASSQEGQQIFTGELFF. The DNA of the CDR3 is TGCGCCAGCAGCCAAGAGGGCCAACAGATTTTCACCGGGGAGCTGTTTTTT.

CDR3 coding DNA: TGTGCCAGCAGCTTTGGGACAGACAATGAGCAGTTCTTC. Encoded protein: CASSFGTDNEQFF. The chain couples TRBV5-6 to TRBJ2-1, with 7 bases fitting TRBD1. The V and J ends lost 2 bases and 5 bases, in that order; junction bases with no gene match: 1. Germline V gene sequence: CDR1 SGHDT, CDR2 YYEEEE. This CDR3 contains 13 residues.

The genes are TRBV13 and TRBJ1-4; no clear D. V was clipped by 11 bases and J by 8 bases, with 18 bases between them. From germline, CDR1 is PRHDT and CDR2 FYEKMQ (reference sequence). This CDR3 spans 13 amino acids. CDR3 sequence (DNA): TGTGCCTCCACGCGTGGGTTTGGGGAAAAACTGTTTTTT. This sequence encodes CASTRGFGEKLFF.

The chain carries TRBV5-4 and TRBJ1-4; D remains ambiguous. Trimming shortened V by 0 bases and J by 1 base, and 4 bases separated the two germline ends. Germline V gene lookup returns CDR1 SGHNT and CDR2 YYREEE (reference sequence). The CDR3 extends over 14 amino acids. The CDR3, as DNA: TGTGCCAGCAGCTTGGGGGAAACTAATGAAAAACTGTTTTTT. This gives the protein CASSLGETNEKLFF.

This clone has only one observation. A read error may account for a junction end that differs from germline. The chain has TRBV2 and TRBJ2-5; the match to TRBD2 covers 8 bases. Germline values: CDR1 SNHLY, CDR2 FYNNEI. This CDR3 has 16 residues. The DNA for the CDR3 is TGTGCCAGCAGCGAAGTCCCTCGGGCGGGAGGAGAGACCCAGTACTTC. It translates to CASSEVPRAGGETQYF.

V and J are TRBV28 and TRBJ2-1; D unresolved. The CDR3 has 12 residues. V was pared by 3 bases and J by 9 bases, with 9 bases between. Germline values: CDR1 MDHEN, CDR2 SYDVKM. CDR3 in amino acids: CASSLSAGEQFF. CDR3 coding DNA: TGTGCCAGCAGTTTGTCGGCAGGTGAGCAGTTCTTC.

The chain is built from TRBV2 and TRBJ1-4; maybe TRBD1 (5 bases). CDR1 is SNHLY, CDR2 FYNNEI, per germline. Trimming cost V 2 bases and J 7 bases, with 14 bases left between them. The CDR3 sequence is 15 residues long. The CDR3 region has the DNA TGTGCCAGCAGTGAAACAGGAGCCGGGGGTGAAAAACTGTTTTTT. This sequence encodes CASSETGAGGEKLFF.

The genes are TRBV28 and TRBJ2-7; no definite D call. V lost 5 bases and J 3 bases, leaving 11 bases between the germline ends. The V gene's germline CDR1 is MDHEN and CDR2 SYDVKM. The CDR3 is 13 amino acids. The CDR3 nucleotides are TGTGCCAGCAGTAGTGGTGGCAACTACGAGCAGTACTTC. Its translation: CASSSGGNYEQYF.

The chain's CDR3 is CASSIGGNYGYTF. In nucleotides, the CDR3 is TGTGCCAGTAGTATCGGGGGGAACTATGGCTACACCTTC. The V and J genes are TRBV19 and TRBJ1-2; a possible D gene is TRBD1 (5 bases). CDR3 length: 13 amino acids. The V end lost 3 bases, the J end lost 2 bases, and 7 bases lay between the germline ends. The germline V gene has CDR1 LNHDA and CDR2 SQIVND (reference sequence). The full variable domain, in which reference TRBV19 and TRBJ1-2 provide the parts outside the CDR3, is DGGITQSPKYLFRKEGQNVTLSCEQNLNHDAMYWYRQDPGQGLRLIYYSQIVNDFQKGDIAEGYSVSREKKESFPLTVTSAQKNPTAFYLCASSIGGNYGYTFGSGTRLTVV.